This TCR beta chain was captured in a study of beta chain features in type 1 diabetes. Reverse transcription of all isolated RNA meant that expressed TCRB transcripts were sequenced. The repertoire was sequenced with immunoSEQ multiplex PCR; TCRdb's copy has only in-frame clones and lacks some. The sample lists roughly 370,000 clones, over 11% occurring once. This clone was detected a few times. CDR3 length: 16 amino acids. The V segment lost 1 base and the J segment 3 bases; nucleotides outside the gene matches: 6. The germline CDR1 and CDR2 sequences are SGDLS and YYNGEE. This sequence originates from a man aged 25-40 years in good health. Sequencing was done on a sample of naive CD4+ T cells from blood. The rearrangement joins TRBV9 to TRBJ2-2; 7 nucleotides match TRBD2. CDR3 sequence (DNA): TGTGCCAGCAGCGTATACGGCGGGAGAGACACCGGGGAGCTGTTTTTT. As protein: CASSVYGGRDTGELFF.